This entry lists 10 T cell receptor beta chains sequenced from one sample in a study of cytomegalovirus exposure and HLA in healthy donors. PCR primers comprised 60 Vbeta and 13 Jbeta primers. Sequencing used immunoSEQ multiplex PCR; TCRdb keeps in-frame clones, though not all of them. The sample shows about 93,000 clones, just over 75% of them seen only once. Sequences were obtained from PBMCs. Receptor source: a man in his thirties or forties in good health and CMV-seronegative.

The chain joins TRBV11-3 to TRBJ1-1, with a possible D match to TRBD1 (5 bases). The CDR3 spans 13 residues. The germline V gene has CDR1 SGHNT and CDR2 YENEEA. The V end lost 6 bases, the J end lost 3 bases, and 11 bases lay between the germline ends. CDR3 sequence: CASSSGLYTEAFF. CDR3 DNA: TGTGCCAGCAGTTCAGGGCTTTACACTGAAGCTTTCTTT.

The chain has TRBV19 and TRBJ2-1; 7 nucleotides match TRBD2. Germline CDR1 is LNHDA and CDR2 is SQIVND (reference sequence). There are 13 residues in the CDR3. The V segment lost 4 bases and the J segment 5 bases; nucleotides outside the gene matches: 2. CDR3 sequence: CASSSGSHNEQFF. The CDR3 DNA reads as TGTGCCAGTAGTAGCGGGAGTCACAATGAGCAGTTCTTC.

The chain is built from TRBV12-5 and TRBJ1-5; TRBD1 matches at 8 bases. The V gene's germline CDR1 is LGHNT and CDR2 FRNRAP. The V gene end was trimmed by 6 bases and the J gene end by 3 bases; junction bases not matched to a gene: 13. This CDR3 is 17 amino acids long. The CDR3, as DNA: TGTGCTAGTGGCAAGCTAACGGACAGGGAGCACAATCAGCCCCAGCATTTT. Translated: CASGKLTDREHNQPQHF.

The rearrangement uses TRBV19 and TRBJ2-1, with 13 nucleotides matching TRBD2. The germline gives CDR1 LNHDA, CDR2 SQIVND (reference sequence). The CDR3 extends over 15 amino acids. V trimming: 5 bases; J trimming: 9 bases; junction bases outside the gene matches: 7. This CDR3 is CASSLGLAGVGEQFF. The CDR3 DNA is TGTGCCAGTAGTCTAGGACTAGCGGGAGTGGGTGAGCAGTTCTTC.

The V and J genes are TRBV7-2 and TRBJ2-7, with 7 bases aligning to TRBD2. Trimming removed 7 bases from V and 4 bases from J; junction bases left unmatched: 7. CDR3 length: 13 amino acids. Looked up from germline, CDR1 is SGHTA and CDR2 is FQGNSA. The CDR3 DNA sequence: TGTGCCAGCACTTCGGGGGGTCCGTACGAGCAGTACTTC. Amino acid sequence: CASTSGGPYEQYF.

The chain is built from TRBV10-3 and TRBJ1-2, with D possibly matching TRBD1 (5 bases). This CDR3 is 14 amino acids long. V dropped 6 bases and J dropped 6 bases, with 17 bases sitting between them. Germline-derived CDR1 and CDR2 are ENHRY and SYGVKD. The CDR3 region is CAISDPGGVHGYTF. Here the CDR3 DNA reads TGTGCCATCAGCGACCCGGGGGGGGTCCATGGCTACACCTTC.

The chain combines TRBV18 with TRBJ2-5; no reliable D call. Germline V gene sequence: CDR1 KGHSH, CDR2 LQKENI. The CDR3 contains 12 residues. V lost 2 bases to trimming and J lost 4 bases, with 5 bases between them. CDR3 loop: CASSPRVETQYF. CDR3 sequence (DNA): TGTGCCAGCTCACCAAGAGTAGAGACCCAGTACTTC.

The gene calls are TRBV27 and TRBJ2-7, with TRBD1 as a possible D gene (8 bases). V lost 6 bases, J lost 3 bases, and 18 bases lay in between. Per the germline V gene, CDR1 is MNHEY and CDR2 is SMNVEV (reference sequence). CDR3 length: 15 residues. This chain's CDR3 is CASRTQAGQDYEQYV. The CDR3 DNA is TGTGCCAGCAGGACACAAGCGGGACAGGACTACGAGCAGTACGTC.

DNA for the CDR3: TGCAGCGTTGAAGATCTTACAGGGGATCTTAAAAATTATGGCTACACCTTC. Translation: CSVEDLTGDLKNYGYTF. This sequence joins TRBV29-1 and TRBJ1-2, with 7 nucleotides matching TRBD1. V dropped 0 bases and J dropped 5; count of bases not matched to a gene: 15. CDR1 SQVTM and CDR2 ANQGSEA come from the germline V gene. The CDR3 runs 17 residues.

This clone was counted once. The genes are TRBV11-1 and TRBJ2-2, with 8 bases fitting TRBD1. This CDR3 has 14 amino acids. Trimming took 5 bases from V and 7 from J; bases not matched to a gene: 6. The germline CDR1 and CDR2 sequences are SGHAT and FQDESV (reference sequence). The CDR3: CASSRTGRGGELFF. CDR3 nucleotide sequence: TGTGCCAGCAGCCGGACAGGGCGGGGCGGGGAGCTGTTTTTT.